The TCR beta chain under discussion was sequenced for a study of identifying expanded T cells in peripheral blood. Findings of the study overall: Differentially abundant clones: 1 to 1.5 between replicates, 15 to 17 at two to three weeks, over 18 at four. Approximately 2-week clone count variance significantly increased as total template count grew.

V gave up 4 bases and J gave up 2 bases, with 14 bases separating them. The CDR3 has 15 residues. CDR1 and CDR2 (germline): SGHTA, FQGNSA. Collection occurred without any documented infections or immune events in donors. About this clone: The antigen is not known.

TCRdb keeps only in-frame clones here, not all; method: immunoSEQ multiplex PCR. This table holds about 81,000 clones, around 83% found once. The chain combines TRBV7-2 with TRBJ1-1; the D gene is possibly TRBD1 (5 bases). The sequenced material came from blood. This sequence originates from a person aged 18 to 70 in good health. CDR3 DNA sequence: TGTGCCAGCAGCTCCACGTCGACAGCAAACACTGAAGCTTTCTTT. The encoded protein is CASSSTSTANTEAFF. Filled out from reference TRBV7-2 and TRBJ1-1, the complete variable domain reads GAGVSQSPSNKVTEKGKDVELRCDPISGHTALYWYRQSLGQGLEFLIYFQGNSAPDKSGLPSDRFSAERTGGSVSTLTIQRTQQEDSAVYLCASSSTSTANTEAFFGQGTRLTVV.